This TCR beta chain is drawn from a study of cytotoxic CD8 clonotypes in ibrutinib-treated CLL (dated by TCRdb to 2020 to 2022). Looking at the study overall: The cohort was composed of under 12 relapsed/refractory and roughly 16 treatment-naive patients; IGHV unmutated status was identified in roughly 18 patients. Responses were partial in some 24 patients and complete in 2; after median about 70 months follow-up, roughly 14 stayed in remission and 12 progressed. Longitudinal samples were available for about 30% of the 86 trial participants. Cryopreserved peripheral blood mononuclear cells were collected at three points: before therapy, at response, and at either sustained remission or disease progression. An average of 255,043 productive templates and tens of thousands of productive rearrangements was obtained per sample. Response samples were taken after a median of 12 months on treatment, ranging from about 6 to 36 months.

With regard to this clone: No cognate antigen has been identified for it. No base qualities exist here, and no much larger clone lies one base off it.

On a MiSeq, deep resolution sequencing aimed for a depth between 1 in 1 million and 1 in 200,000 T cells, with each clonotype covered 10x on average. The immunoSEQ hsTCRB Kit was used to generate the TCR beta libraries. As for the original processing: ImmunoSEQ Data Assistant and ImmunoSEQ Analyzer were used for data analysis, and V, D and J genes were assigned according to IMGT definitions. Clonality, which ranges from 0 to 1, was calculated as one minus the normalized Shannon entropy of productive rearrangement frequencies. Only overrepresented clonotypes making up at least 0.05% of the repertoire of each patient were included in the public clonotype analysis. About a dozen age-matched healthy donor repertoires from immuneACCESS served as clonality controls. In its TCRdb copy, this immuneACCESS table keeps in-frame sequences only and misses some clones. Where compared with another copy, unresolved V genes explain less than half of these, and the others have no known cause. V, J and clone size derive from that table, while D and trimming were established from the DNA sequence. The sample yields about 17,000 clones; about 80% were counted once. The ten top clones hold over 15% of the sample.

V gives up 3 bases and J gives up 0 bases, and the segment between their germline ends measures 15 bases. Reading from cysteine to phenylalanine, the CDR3 counts 16 amino acids. The only DNA kept is the CDR3, 48 bases in frame from the first base. CDR1 and CDR2, looked up from the germline V gene, are MDHEN and SYDVKM. For TCR beta library preparation, 1.5 to 2.5 micrograms of genomic DNA were extracted from the cryopreserved PBMCs. Longitudinal blood samples from CLL patients on ibrutinib monotherapy were analyzed using high-throughput TCR beta sequencing. Patients were enrolled in a phase 2 open-label single-center ibrutinib monotherapy trial. Study-level results and caveats: Baseline clonality exceeded that of age-matched healthy donors and correlated strongly with circulating CD8+ T-cell counts. Sampling times were not matched between patients in sustained remission and patients whose disease was progressing, and lymph node repertoires were not examined. At ibrutinib response clonality went up, during sustained remission it held steady, and at progression it dropped back toward baseline. Public clonotypes were rare and either contracted or stayed stable during treatment, and the rise in clonality at ibrutinib response reflected the expansion of private clonotypes.

Rearrangement joined TRBV28 to TRBJ2-7; TRBD2 is a possible D gene, resting on 6 matching bases. Sequenced here: PBMCs, sampled before ibrutinib treatment. This receptor was taken from a human donor with chronic lymphocytic leukemia. Read as DNA, the sequence is TGTGCCAGCAGTTTCGGGACTGACTACTACTCCTACGAGCAGTACTTC. It encodes CASSFGTDYYSYEQYF.